Below, one T cell receptor (beta chain) is given with its context. Its antigen is unidentified. This sample was included in a study of a mutant IDH1 vaccine in newly diagnosed glioma. Study-level background: Either 4-6 weeks after radiotherapy alone or alongside temozolomide, vaccination was begun. Findings and caveats of the study: Alterations occurring in top peripheral T cell clonotypes seemed unrelated to pseudoprogression. Of the patients, about 95% had vaccine-induced immune responses.

The assay was immunoSEQ multiplex PCR, and TCRdb's table has in-frame clones only and misses some. The sample holds around 78,000 clones, about 82% seen once. This CDR3 region has 14 residues. V gave up 8 bases and J gave up 0 bases, with 11 bases separating them. Germline V gene lookup returns CDR1 MGHDK and CDR2 SYGVNS. Time point described: week 23, last vaccination. Alongside topical imiquimod, each dose of vaccine comprised 300 ug of mutant IDH1 20-mer peptide. Astrocytomas that were new, WHO grade 3 or 4, IDH1-mutant and ATRX-lost were present in the donors. The receptor was isolated from a man in his thirties or forties with glioma. Some clones in this sample may be carry-over from other donors' samples. Sequences were derived from PBMCs, sampled from a glioma patient whose treatment included an IDH1 peptide vaccine. This chain uses TRBV25-1 with TRBJ2-1, with D maybe TRBD2 (6 bases). CDR3 residues: CASGRRGSYNEQFF. DNA of the CDR3: TGTGCCAGCGGGAGGAGGGGCTCCTACAATGAGCAGTTCTTC.